Listed here are 18 T cell receptor beta chains from one sample, sequenced in a study of blood T cell repertoires in COVID-19. Data came from immunoSEQ multiplex PCR; TCRdb stores just in-frame clones and leaves some out. The table shows roughly 190,000 clones, with roughly 86% occurring only once. What was sequenced was peripheral blood. The receptors were gathered from a woman aged 80 or over in a cohort sampled during active or convalescent COVID-19.

The V and J genes are TRBV30 and TRBJ1-2, with 9 bases identical to TRBD1. The CDR3 is made up of 15 amino acids. Per germline, CDR1 GTSNPN and CDR2 SVGIG (reference sequence). Trimming removed 5 bases from V and 3 bases from J; junction bases left unmatched: 10. DNA for the CDR3: TGTGCCTGGGTCCCAGGACAGGGGAGTTACTATGGCTACACCTTC. This translates into CAWVPGQGSYYGYTF. Drawing the rest from reference TRBV30 and TRBJ1-2, the complete variable domain is SQTIHQWPATLVQPVGSPLSLECTVEGTSNPNLYWYRQAAGRGLQLLFYSVGIGQISSEVPQNLSASRPQDRQFILSSKKLLLSDSGFYLCAWVPGQGSYYGYTFGSGTRLTVV.

The chain couples TRBV7-2 to TRBJ1-5, with D hard to call. CDR1 is SGHTA, CDR2 FQGNSA, per germline. V lost 4 bases, J lost 0 bases, and 4 bases lay in between. This CDR3 is 13 amino acids long. The CDR3: CASSSNSNQPQHF. The CDR3 region has the DNA TGTGCCAGCAGCTCCAATAGCAATCAGCCCCAGCATTTT.

This sequence joins TRBV27 and TRBJ2-4, with 8 bases aligning to TRBD2. J lost 6 bases, V lost 5 bases, and 6 bases had no gene match. From germline, CDR1 is MNHEY and CDR2 SMNVEV (reference sequence). The CDR3 runs 14 residues. CDR3 sequence (DNA): TGTGCCAGCAGTCCACGGGGGGGTGGAAACATTCAGTACTTC. As protein: CASSPRGGGNIQYF.

The chain combines TRBV6-5 with TRBJ2-7, with 7 positions matching TRBD1. V gave up 11 bases and J gave up 4 bases; unmatched junction bases: 8. Per germline, CDR1 MNHEY and CDR2 SVGAGI. The CDR3 has 12 amino acids. The CDR3 loop reads CAARDSLYEQYV. The CDR3 DNA reads TGTGCCGCACGGGACAGTCTTTACGAGCAGTACGTC.

The V call is TRBV27, the J call TRBJ1-1; D not resolved. With 5 bases removed from V and 1 base from J, the gap between germline ends came to 8 bases. Germline V gives CDR1 MNHEY, CDR2 SMNVEV (reference sequence). The CDR3 is made up of 13 amino acids. The CDR3 DNA reads as TGTGCCAGCAGTCTTACACAGAACACTGAAGCTTTCTTT. Amino acids: CASSLTQNTEAFF.

This rearrangement joins TRBV14 to TRBJ1-4; 9 nucleotides align to TRBD1. With 1 base clipped from V and 5 bases from J, the junction kept 5 bases outside the gene matches. Germline V gene lookup returns CDR1 SGHDN and CDR2 FVKESK. The CDR3 sequence is 16 residues long. CDR3 loop: CASSQVLGQGNEKLFF. The CDR3 coding sequence is TGTGCCAGCAGCCAAGTTCTGGGACAGGGAAATGAAAAACTGTTTTTT.

The genes are TRBV7-9 and TRBJ2-2; 8 bases align to TRBD1. The ends lost 3 bases at V and 5 bases at J; junction bases unmatched: 5. Per germline, CDR1 SEHNR and CDR2 FQNEAQ (reference sequence). This CDR3 spans 15 amino acids. The CDR3: CASSLQGAGTGELFF. CDR3 DNA sequence: TGTGCCAGCAGCTTGCAGGGGGCAGGGACCGGGGAGCTGTTTTTT.

This chain links TRBV3-1 (or the pseudogene TRBV3-2) with TRBJ2-3; TRBD2 is a possible D gene (5 bases). CDR1 and CDR2 (germline): LGHDT, YNNKEL (reference sequence). Trimming shortened V by 6 bases and J by 1 base, and 14 bases separated the two germline ends. This CDR3 spans 15 amino acids. The CDR3 DNA is TGTGCCAGCAGTGAAAGCGGAGCAGGCACAGATACGCAGTATTTT. Its translation: CASSESGAGTDTQYF.

Concerning this clone: At the DNA level, this CDR3 is encoded by other sequences in the same sample as well. The chain carries TRBV28 and TRBJ1-4; D is possibly TRBD1 (5 bases). CDR1 is MDHEN and CDR2 is SYDVKM in the germline V gene. V gave up 6 bases and J gave up 0 bases, with 11 bases separating them. The CDR3 runs 15 residues. In DNA form, the CDR3 reads TGTGCCAGCAGCTCCCGGGGGGCAACTAATGAAAAACTGTTTTTT. Translating gives CASSSRGATNEKLFF.

This rearrangement joins TRBV19 to TRBJ1-5; TRBD1 aligns across 7 bases. CDR1 is LNHDA and CDR2 is SQIVND in the germline V gene (reference sequence). Trimming at V came to 4 bases and at J to 2 bases, leaving 2 bases not matched to a gene. The CDR3 has 14 residues. The CDR3 bases are TGTGCCAGTAGTAGACAGGGTGGCAATCAGCCCCAGCATTTT. Translation gives CASSRQGGNQPQHF.

The genes are TRBV7-9 and TRBJ2-7; 10 positions match TRBD2. With V trimmed by 3 bases and J by 2 bases, 4 bases remained unmatched. The CDR3 extends over 15 amino acids. CDR1 and CDR2 from the germline V gene are SEHNR and FQNEAQ (reference sequence). Written as DNA, the CDR3 is TGTGCCAGCAGCTTTAGCGGGGGGTCACCCTACGAGCAGTACTTC. This gives the protein CASSFSGGSPYEQYF.

The J gene is TRBJ2-1, the V gene TRBV25-1; 10 nucleotides line up with TRBD1. Germline V gene sequence: CDR1 MGHDK, CDR2 SYGVNS. V shed 4 bases and J 7 bases; nucleotides not matched to a gene: 10. There are 16 residues in the CDR3. CDR3 loop: CASSVIWTGGLNEQFF. CDR3 nucleotides: TGTGCCAGCAGTGTAATTTGGACAGGGGGGCTTAATGAGCAGTTCTTC.

V is TRBV6-2 or TRBV6-3 and J is TRBJ1-2; D not certain. V lost 0 bases, J lost 8 bases, and 22 bases lay in between. The V gene's germline CDR1 is MNHEY and CDR2 SVGEGT. The CDR3 spans 17 residues. The CDR3 loop is CASSYSRTADWSIGYTF. Here the CDR3 DNA reads TGTGCCAGCAGTTACTCGAGAACGGCTGATTGGAGTATAGGCTACACCTTC.

The J gene is TRBJ1-4, the V gene TRBV19, with D tentatively TRBD1 (6 bases). The germline V gene encodes CDR1 LNHDA and CDR2 SQIVND (reference sequence). The CDR3 runs to 14 residues. Trimming took 4 bases from V and 5 from J, leaving 11 bases between them. The CDR3 protein is CASSKVDRNEKLFF. The CDR3 DNA is TGTGCCAGTAGTAAGGTGGACAGAAATGAAAAACTGTTTTTT. Looking up the rest from reference TRBV19 and TRBJ1-4 gives the full variable domain: DGGITQSPKYLFRKEGQNVTLSCEQNLNHDAMYWYRQDPGQGLRLIYYSQIVNDFQKGDIAEGYSVSREKKESFPLTVTSAQKNPTAFYLCASSKVDRNEKLFFGSGTQLSVL.

The V gene is TRBV27, the J gene TRBJ2-1; D is perhaps TRBD1 (5 bases). Trimming shortened V by 10 bases and J by 4 bases, and 17 bases separated the two germline ends. CDR3 length: 14 residues. Germline lookup yields CDR1 MNHEY and CDR2 SMNVEV (reference sequence). DNA for the CDR3: TGTGCCACCAGCACGCAGGGTGGATACAATGAGCAGTTCTTC. It is translated as CATSTQGGYNEQFF.

This chain connects TRBV2 to TRBJ2-3; TRBD2 agrees at 12 bases. V dropped 7 bases and J dropped 2; count of bases not matched to a gene: 4. This CDR3 is built from 15 residues. The germline V gene has CDR1 SNHLY and CDR2 FYNNEI. The chain's CDR3 is CASKLAGGITDTQYF. In DNA, the CDR3 is TGTGCCAGCAAGCTAGCGGGGGGGATCACAGATACGCAGTATTTT.

This clone has just a few counts. The chain carries TRBV11-3 and TRBJ2-7; D is possibly TRBD1 (5 bases). CDR3 length: 14 amino acids. V dropped 1 base and J dropped 6 bases, with 13 bases sitting between them. The germline V gene has CDR1 SGHNT and CDR2 YENEEA. The CDR3 loop reads CASSLVSRVGEQYF. As DNA, the CDR3 is TGTGCCAGCAGCTTAGTGTCCAGGGTCGGCGAGCAGTACTTC.

The chain employs TRBV13 and TRBJ2-1, with D perhaps matching TRBD1 (6 bases). CDR3 size: 15 residues. With 5 bases removed from V and 4 bases from J, the gap between germline ends came to 15 bases. Germline V gene sequence: CDR1 PRHDT, CDR2 FYEKMQ (reference sequence). This CDR3 is CASSDRSEGYNEQFF. CDR3 in DNA: TGTGCCAGCAGCGACAGGTCAGAGGGTTACAATGAGCAGTTCTTC.